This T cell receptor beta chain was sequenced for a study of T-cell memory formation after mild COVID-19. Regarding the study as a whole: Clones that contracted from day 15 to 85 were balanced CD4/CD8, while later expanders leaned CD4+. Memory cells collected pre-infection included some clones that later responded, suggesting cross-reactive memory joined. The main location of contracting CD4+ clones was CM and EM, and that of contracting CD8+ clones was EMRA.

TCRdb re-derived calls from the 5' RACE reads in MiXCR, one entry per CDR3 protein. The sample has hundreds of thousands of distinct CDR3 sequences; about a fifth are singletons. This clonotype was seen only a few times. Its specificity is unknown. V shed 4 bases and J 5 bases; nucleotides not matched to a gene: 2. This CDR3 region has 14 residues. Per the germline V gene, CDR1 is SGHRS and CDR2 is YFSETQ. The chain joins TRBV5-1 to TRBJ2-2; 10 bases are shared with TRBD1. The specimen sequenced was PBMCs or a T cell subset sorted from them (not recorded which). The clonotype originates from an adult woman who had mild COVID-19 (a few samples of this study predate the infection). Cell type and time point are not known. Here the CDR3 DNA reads TGCGCCAGCAGCGAGGACAGGGGGACCGGGGAGCTGTTTTTT. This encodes CASSEDRGTGELFF.